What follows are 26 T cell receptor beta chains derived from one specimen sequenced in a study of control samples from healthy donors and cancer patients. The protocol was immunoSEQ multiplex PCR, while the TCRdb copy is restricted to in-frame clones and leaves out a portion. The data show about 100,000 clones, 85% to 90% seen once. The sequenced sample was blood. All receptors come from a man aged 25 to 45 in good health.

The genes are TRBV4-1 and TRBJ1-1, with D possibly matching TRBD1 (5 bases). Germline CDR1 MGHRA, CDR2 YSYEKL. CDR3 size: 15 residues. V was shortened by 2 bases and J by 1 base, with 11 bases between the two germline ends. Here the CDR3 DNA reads TGCGCCAGCAGCCAACCCGACAGAGAGAACACTGAAGCTTTCTTT. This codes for CASSQPDRENTEAFF.

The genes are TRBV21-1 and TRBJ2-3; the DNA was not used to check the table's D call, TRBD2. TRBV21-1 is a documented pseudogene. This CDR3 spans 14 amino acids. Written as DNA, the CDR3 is TGTGCCAGCAGCAAAGAAGGAGGCACAGATACGCAGTATTTT. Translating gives CASSKEGGTDTQYF.

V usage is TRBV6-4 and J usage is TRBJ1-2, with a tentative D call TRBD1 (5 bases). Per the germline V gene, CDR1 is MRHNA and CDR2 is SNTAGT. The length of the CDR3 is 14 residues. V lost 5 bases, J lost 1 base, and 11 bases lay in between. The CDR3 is CASSPTTVNYGYTF. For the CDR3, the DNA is TGTGCCAGCAGTCCAACGACAGTTAACTATGGCTACACCTTC.

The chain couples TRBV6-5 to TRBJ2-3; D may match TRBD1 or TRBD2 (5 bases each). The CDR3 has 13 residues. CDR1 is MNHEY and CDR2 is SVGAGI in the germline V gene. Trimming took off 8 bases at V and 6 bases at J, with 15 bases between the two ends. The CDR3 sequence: CASQYWGSDTQYF. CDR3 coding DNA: TGTGCCAGCCAATATTGGGGGTCGGATACGCAGTATTTT.

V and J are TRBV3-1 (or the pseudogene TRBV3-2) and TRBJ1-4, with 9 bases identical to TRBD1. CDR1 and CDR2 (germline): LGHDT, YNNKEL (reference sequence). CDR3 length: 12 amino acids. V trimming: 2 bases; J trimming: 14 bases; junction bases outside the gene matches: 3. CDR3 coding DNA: TGTGCCAGCAGCCAAAGTGACAGGGGGCTGTTTTTT. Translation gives CASSQSDRGLFF.

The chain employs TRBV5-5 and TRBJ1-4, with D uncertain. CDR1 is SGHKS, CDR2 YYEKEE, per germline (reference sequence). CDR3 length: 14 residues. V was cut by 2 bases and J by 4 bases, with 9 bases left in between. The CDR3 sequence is CASSFAGVNEKLFF. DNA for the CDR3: TGTGCCAGCAGCTTCGCAGGTGTTAATGAAAAACTGTTTTTT.

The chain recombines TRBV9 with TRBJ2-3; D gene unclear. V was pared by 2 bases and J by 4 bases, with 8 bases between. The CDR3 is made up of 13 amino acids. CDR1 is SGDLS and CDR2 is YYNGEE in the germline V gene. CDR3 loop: CASSVLIADTQYF. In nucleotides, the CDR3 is TGTGCCAGCAGCGTGCTTATTGCAGATACGCAGTATTTT.

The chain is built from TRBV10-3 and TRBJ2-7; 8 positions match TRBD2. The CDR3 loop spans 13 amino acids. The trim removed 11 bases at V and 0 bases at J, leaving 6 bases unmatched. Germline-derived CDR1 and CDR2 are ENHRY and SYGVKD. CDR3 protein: CASSGGSSYEQYF. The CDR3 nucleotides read TGTGCCTCCAGCGGGGGCAGCTCCTACGAGCAGTACTTC.

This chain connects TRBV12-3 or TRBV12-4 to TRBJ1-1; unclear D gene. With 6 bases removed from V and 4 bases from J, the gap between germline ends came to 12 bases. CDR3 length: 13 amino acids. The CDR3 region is CASRVRLFTEAFF. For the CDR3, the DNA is TGTGCCAGCAGGGTCAGGCTGTTCACTGAAGCTTTCTTT.

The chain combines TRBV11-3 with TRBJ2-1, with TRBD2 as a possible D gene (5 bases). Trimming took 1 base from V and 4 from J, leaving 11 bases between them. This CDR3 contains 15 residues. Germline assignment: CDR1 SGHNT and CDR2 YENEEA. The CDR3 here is CASSLVGDVYNEQFF. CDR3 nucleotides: TGTGCCAGCAGCTTAGTGGGAGACGTTTACAATGAGCAGTTCTTC.

The CDR3 bases are TGCACCAGCAGCCAATCCTTAATTGTACGAGGTGAAAAACTGTTTTTT. Translated, it gives CTSSQSLIVRGEKLFF. The rearrangement joins TRBV1 to TRBJ1-4. TRBV1 is termed a pseudogene. This CDR3 is 16 amino acids long.

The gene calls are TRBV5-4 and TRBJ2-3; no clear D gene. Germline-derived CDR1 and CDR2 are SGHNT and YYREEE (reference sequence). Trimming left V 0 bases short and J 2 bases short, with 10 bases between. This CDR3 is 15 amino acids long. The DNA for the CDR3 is TGTGCCAGCAGCTTGGACCACGGGTACACAGATACGCAGTATTTT. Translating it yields CASSLDHGYTDTQYF.

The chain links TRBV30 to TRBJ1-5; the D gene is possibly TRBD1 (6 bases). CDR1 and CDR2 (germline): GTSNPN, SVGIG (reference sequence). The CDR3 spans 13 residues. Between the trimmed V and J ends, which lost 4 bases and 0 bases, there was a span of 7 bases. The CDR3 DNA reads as TGTGCCTGGACAGGGGATAGCAATCAGCCCCAGCATTTT. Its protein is CAWTGDSNQPQHF.

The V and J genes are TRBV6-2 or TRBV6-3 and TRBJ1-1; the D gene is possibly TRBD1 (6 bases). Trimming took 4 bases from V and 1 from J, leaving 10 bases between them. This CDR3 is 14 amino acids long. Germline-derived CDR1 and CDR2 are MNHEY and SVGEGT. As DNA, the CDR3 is TGTGCCAGCAGTTCCCAGGACAGGAACACTGAAGCTTTCTTT. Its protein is CASSSQDRNTEAFF.

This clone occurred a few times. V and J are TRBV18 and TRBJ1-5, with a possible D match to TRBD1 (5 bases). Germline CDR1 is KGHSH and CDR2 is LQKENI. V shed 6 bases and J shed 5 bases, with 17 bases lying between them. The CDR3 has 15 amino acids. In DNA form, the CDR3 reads TGTGCCAGCTCCCTCTGGGGGGAATCAGATCAGCCCCAGCATTTT. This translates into CASSLWGESDQPQHF. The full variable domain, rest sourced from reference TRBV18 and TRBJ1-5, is NAGVMQNPRHLVRRRGQEARLRCSPMKGHSHVYWYRQLPEEGLKFMVYLQKENIIDESGMPKERFSAEFPKEGPSILRIQQVVRGDSAAYFCASSLWGESDQPQHFGDGTRLSIL.

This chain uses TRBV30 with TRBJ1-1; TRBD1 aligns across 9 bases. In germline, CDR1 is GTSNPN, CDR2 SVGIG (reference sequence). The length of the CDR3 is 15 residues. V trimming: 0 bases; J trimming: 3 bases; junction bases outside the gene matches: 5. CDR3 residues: CAWSVLRTGDTEAFF. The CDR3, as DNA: TGTGCCTGGAGTGTACTCCGGACAGGGGACACTGAAGCTTTCTTT.

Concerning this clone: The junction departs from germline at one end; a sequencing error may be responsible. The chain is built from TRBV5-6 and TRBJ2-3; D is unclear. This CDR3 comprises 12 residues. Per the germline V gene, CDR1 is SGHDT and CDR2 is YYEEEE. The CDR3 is CASSLVGMVLRF. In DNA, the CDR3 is TGTGCCAGCAGCTTGGTGGGTATGGTCCTACGTTTT.

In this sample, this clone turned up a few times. CDR3 amino acids: CASSLPRDMNTEAFF. In DNA form, the CDR3 reads TGTGCCAGCAGCTTACCCAGGGACATGAACACTGAAGCTTTCTTT. The gene calls are TRBV11-2 and TRBJ1-1; D is perhaps TRBD1 (6 bases). The germline gives CDR1 SGHAT, CDR2 FQNNGV. The CDR3 extends over 15 amino acids. With 2 bases removed from V and 0 bases from J, the gap between germline ends came to 10 bases.

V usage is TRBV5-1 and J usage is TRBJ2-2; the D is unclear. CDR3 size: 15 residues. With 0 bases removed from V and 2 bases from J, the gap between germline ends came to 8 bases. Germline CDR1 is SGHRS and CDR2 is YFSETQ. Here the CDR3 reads CASSLELGNTGELFF. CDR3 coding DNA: TGCGCCAGCAGCTTGGAGTTGGGCAACACCGGGGAGCTGTTTTTT.

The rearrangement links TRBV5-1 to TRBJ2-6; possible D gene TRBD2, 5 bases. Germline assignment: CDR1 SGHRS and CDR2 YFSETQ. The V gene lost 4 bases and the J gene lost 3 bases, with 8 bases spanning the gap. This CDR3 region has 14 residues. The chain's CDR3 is CASSITSGANVLTF. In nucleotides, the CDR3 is TGCGCCAGCAGCATTACTAGTGGGGCCAACGTCCTGACTTTC.

CDR3 nucleotides: TGTGCCAGCAGCCCCAGAAGGACAGTCCTGAGGGAGACCCAGTACTTC. As protein: CASSPRRTVLRETQYF. This chain joins TRBV7-4 and TRBJ2-5; TRBD1 is a possible D gene (6 bases). V was trimmed by 5 bases and J by 5 bases, leaving 21 bases between them. CDR1 is SGHVT, CDR2 SQSDAQ, per germline. The CDR3 covers 16 residues.

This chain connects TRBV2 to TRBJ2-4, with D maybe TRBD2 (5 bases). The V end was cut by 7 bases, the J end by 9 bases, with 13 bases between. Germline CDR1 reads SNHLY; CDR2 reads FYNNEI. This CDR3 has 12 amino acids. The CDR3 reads CASNPEGGIQYF. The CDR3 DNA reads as TGTGCCAGCAATCCCGAGGGTGGCATTCAGTACTTC.

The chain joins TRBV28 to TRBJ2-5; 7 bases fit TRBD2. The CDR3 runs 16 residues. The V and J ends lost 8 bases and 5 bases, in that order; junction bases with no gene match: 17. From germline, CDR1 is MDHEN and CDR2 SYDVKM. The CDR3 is CASPPGLVLLGETQYF. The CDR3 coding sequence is TGTGCCAGCCCCCCCGGACTAGTCCTTTTGGGGGAGACCCAGTACTTC.

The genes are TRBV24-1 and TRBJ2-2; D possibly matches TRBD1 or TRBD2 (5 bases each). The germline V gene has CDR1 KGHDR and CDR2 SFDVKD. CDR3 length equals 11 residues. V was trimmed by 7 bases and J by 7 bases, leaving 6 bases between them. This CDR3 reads CATRGVGELFF. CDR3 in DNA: TGTGCCACCAGGGGGGTCGGGGAGCTGTTTTTT.

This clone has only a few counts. CDR3 sequence (DNA): TGTGCCAGCAGCCCAGTGGAGGGGAGGATCACCGGGGAGCTGTTTTTT. Protein product: CASSPVEGRITGELFF. The chain is built from TRBV9 and TRBJ2-2; D is perhaps TRBD2 (6 bases). Germline V CDR1 and CDR2: SGDLS, YYNGEE. The CDR3 has 16 amino acids. Trimming pared 4 bases from V and 4 bases from J, leaving 17 bases between.

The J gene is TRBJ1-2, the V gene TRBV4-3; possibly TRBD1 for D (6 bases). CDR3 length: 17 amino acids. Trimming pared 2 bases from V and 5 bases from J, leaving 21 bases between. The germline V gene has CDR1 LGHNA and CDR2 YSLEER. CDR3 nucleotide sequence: TGCGCCAGCAGCCAATCCAGAGCCTGGACAGCTACTTATGGCTACACCTTC. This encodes CASSQSRAWTATYGYTF.